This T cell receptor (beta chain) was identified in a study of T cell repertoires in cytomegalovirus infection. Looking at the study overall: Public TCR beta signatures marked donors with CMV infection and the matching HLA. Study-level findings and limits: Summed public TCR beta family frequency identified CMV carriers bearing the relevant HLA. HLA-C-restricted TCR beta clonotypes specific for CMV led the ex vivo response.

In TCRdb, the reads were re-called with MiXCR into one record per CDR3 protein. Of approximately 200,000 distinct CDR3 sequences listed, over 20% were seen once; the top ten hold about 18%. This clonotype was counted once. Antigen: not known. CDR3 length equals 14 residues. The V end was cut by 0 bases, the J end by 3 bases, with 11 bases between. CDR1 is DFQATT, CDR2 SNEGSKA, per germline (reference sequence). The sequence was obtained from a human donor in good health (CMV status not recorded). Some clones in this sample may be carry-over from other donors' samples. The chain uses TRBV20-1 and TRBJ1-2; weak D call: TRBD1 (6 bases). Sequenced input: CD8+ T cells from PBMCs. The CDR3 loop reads CSARDTRGDYGYTF. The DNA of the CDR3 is TGCAGTGCTAGAGATACAAGGGGGGACTATGGCTACACCTTC.